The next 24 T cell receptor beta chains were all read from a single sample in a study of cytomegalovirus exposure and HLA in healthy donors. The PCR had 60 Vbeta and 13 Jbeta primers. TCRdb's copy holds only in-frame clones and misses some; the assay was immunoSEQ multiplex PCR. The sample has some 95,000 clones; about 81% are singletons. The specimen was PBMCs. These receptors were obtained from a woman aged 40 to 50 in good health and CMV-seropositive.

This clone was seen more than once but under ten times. The CDR3 DNA sequence: TGTGCCAGCAGCGGACTAGCGGGTTACTACGAGCAGTACTTC. Encoded protein: CASSGLAGYYEQYF. The rearrangement uses TRBV2 and TRBJ2-7; 11 bases align to TRBD2. This CDR3 is built from 14 residues. Looked up from germline, CDR1 is SNHLY and CDR2 is FYNNEI. V dropped 6 bases and J dropped 3; count of bases not matched to a gene: 4.

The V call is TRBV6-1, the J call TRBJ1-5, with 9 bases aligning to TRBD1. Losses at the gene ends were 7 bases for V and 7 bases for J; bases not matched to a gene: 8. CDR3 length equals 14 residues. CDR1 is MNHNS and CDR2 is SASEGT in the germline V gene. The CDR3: CASTIRQGEQPQHF. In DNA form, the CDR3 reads TGTGCCAGCACCATTCGACAGGGGGAGCAGCCCCAGCATTTT.

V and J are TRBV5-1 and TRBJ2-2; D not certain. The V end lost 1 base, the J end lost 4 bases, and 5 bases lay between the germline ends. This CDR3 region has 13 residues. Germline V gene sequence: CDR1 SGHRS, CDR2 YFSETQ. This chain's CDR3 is CASSLLPTGELFF. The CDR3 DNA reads TGCGCCAGCAGCTTGCTTCCCACCGGGGAGCTGTTTTTT.

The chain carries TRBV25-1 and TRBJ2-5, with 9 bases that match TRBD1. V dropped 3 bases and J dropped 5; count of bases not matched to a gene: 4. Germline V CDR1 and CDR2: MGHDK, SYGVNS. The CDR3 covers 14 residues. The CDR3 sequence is CASSEWTGEETQYF. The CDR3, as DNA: TGTGCCAGCAGTGAGTGGACAGGGGAGGAGACCCAGTACTTC.

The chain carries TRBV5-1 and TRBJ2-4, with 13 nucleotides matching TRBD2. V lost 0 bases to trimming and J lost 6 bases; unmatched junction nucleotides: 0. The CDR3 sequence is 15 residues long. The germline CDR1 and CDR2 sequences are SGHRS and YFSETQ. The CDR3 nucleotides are TGCGCCAGCAGCTTGGGACTAGCGGGAGGAAACATTCAGTACTTC. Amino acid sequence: CASSLGLAGGNIQYF.

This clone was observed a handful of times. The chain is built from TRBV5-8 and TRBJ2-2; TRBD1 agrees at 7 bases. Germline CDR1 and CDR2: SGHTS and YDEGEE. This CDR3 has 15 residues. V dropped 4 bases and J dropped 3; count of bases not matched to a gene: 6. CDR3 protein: CASSQGGVDTGELFF. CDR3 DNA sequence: TGTGCCAGCAGCCAAGGGGGCGTGGACACCGGGGAGCTGTTTTTT.

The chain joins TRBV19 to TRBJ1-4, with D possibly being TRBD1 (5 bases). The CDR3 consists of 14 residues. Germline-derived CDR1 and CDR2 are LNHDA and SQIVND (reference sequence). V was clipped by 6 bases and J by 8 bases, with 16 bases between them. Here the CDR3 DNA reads TGTGCCAGTAGCCGCGGGACCGTTTACGAAAAACTGTTTTTT. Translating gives CASSRGTVYEKLFF.

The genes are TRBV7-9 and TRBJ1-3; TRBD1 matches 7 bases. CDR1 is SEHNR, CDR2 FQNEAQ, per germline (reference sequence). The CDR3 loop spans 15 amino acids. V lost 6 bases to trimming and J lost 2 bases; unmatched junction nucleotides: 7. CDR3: CASSHRGGTGNTIYF. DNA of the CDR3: TGTGCCAGCAGTCACAGGGGAGGAACTGGAAACACCATATATTTT.

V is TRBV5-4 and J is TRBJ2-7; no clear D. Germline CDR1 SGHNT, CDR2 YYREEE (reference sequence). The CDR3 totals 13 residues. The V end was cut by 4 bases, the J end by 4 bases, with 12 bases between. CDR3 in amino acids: CASSRPEVYEQYF. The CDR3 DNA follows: TGTGCCAGCAGCCGACCCGAGGTATACGAGCAGTACTTC.

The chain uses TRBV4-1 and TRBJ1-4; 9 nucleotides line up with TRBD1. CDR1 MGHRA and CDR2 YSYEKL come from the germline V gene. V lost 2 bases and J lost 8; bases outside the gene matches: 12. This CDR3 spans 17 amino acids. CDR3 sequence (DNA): TGCGCCAGCAGCCAATCCTGGGCGGGACAGGGACAGGAAAAACTGTTTTTT. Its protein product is CASSQSWAGQGQEKLFF.

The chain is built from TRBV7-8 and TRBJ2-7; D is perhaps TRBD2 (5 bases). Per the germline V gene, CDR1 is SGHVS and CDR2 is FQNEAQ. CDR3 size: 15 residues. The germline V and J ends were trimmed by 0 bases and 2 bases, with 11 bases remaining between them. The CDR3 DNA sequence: TGTGCCAGCAGCTTAGCGCTCAGAGGGACCTACGAGCAGTACTTC. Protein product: CASSLALRGTYEQYF.

The CDR3 region has the DNA TGTGCCAGCAGCTTAGCACGGGGGACGGAAAAACTGTTTTTT. It codes for CASSLARGTEKLFF. The chain recombines TRBV7-2 with TRBJ1-4; a weak D match, TRBD1 (5 bases). The CDR3 has 14 amino acids. V was clipped by 0 bases and J by 8 bases, with 10 bases between them. Germline loops: CDR1 SGHTA, CDR2 FQGNSA. The variable domain in full, with the rest retrieved from reference TRBV7-2 and TRBJ1-4, is GAGVSQSPSNKVTEKGKDVELRCDPISGHTALYWYRQSLGQGLEFLIYFQGNSAPDKSGLPSDRFSAERTGGSVSTLTIQRTQQEDSAVYLCASSLARGTEKLFFGSGTQLSVL.

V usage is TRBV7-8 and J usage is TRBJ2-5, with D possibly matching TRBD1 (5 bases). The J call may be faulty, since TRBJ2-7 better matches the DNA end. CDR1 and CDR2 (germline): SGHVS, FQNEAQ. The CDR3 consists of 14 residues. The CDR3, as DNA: TGTGCCAGCAGCCCATCGACAGCCTCCTACGAGCAGTACTTC. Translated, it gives CASSPSTASYEQYF.

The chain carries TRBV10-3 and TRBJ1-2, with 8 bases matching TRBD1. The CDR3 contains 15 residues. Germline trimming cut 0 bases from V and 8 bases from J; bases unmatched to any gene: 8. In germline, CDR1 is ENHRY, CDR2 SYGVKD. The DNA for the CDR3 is TGTGCCATCAGTGAGTCGATCGGACAGGGAGGAGGCTACACCTTC. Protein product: CAISESIGQGGGYTF.

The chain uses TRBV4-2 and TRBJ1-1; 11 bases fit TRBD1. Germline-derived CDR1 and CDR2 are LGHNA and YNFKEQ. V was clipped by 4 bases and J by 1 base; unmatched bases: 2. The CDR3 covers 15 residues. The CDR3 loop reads CASSPGQGANTEAFF. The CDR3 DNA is TGTGCCAGCAGCCCCGGACAGGGGGCGAACACTGAAGCTTTCTTT.

The CDR3 sequence is CASAPAGYEQYF. In DNA, the CDR3 is TGTGCTAGTGCCCCGGCGGGATACGAGCAGTACTTC. V is TRBV12-5 and J is TRBJ2-7, with D perhaps TRBD2 (6 bases). V shed 7 bases and J shed 4 bases, with 11 bases lying between them. Germline V gives CDR1 LGHNT, CDR2 FRNRAP. This CDR3 region has 12 residues.

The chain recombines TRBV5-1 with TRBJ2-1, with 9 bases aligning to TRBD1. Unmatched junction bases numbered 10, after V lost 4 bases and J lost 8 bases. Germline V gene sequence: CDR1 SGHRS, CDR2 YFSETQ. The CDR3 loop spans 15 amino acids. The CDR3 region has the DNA TGCGCCAGCAGCACCAGGACAGGGGTGTGGGATGAGCAGTTCTTC. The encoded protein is CASSTRTGVWDEQFF.

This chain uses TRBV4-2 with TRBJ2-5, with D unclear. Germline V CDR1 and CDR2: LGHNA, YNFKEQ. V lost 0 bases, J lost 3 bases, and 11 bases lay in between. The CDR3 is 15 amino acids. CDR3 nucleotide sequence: TGTGCCAGCAGCCAAGAAAGAATACCGGAAGAGACCCAGTACTTC. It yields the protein CASSQERIPEETQYF.

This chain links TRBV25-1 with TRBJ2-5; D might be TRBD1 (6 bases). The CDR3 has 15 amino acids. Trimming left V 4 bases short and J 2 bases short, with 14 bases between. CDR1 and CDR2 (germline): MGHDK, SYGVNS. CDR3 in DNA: TGTGCCAGCAGTGGAGGGGGACAAGAACAAGAGACCCAGTACTTC. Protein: CASSGGGQEQETQYF.

The CDR3 DNA follows: TGTGCCACCAGCAGAGATGACAGCCAGTACAATGAGCAGTTCTTC. It encodes CATSRDDSQYNEQFF. The chain has TRBV15 and TRBJ2-1; a possible D gene is TRBD1 (5 bases). Germline lookup yields CDR1 LNHNV and CDR2 YYDKDF (reference sequence). There are 15 residues in the CDR3. V gave up 0 bases and J gave up 4 bases, with 10 bases separating them.

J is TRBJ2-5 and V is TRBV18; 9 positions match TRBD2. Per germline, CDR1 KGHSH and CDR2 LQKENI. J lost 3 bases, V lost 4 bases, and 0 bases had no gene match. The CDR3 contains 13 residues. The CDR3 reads CASSRTSEETQYF. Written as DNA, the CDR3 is TGTGCCAGCTCACGGACTAGCGAAGAGACCCAGTACTTC.

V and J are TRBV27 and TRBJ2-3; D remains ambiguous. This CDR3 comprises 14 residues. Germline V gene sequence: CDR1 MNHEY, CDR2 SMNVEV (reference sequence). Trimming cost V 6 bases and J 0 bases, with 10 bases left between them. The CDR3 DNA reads TGTGCCAGCAGGCCGAGCGATAGCACAGATACGCAGTATTTT. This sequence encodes CASRPSDSTDTQYF.

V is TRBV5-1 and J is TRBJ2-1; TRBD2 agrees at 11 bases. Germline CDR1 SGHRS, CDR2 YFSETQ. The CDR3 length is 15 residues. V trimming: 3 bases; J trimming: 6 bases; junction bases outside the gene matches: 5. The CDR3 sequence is CASSSRTSGSNEQFF. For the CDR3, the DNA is TGCGCCAGCAGCTCACGGACTAGCGGGTCCAATGAGCAGTTCTTC.

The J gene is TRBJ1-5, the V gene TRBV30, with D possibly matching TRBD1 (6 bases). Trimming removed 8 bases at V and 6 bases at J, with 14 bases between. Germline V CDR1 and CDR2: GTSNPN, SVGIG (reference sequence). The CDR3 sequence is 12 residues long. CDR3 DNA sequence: TGTGCCGGACCGGGGGGGCCTCAGCCCCAGCATTTT. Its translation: CAGPGGPQPQHF.